In this sample, the clone carrying this TCR beta chain turned up a few times. As yet, its antigen is unknown. The data originate from a study of human T cells and chemical hapten exposure. Study-wide results and limits: Following DPC sensitization, TCRs present above 1 in 1000 frequency showed no change.

Unfractionated whole blood was the source of the extracted total RNA. TCRdb called the 5' RACE reads again in MiXCR, with one record for every CDR3 protein. The table records about 120,000 distinct CDR3 sequences, approximately 20% of them present only once. There are 13 residues in the CDR3. Germline CDR1 reads SNHLY; CDR2 reads FYNNEI. This TCR derives from a human donor in good health. The rearrangement uses TRBV2 and TRBJ2-1; 7 bases are a match to TRBD2. For the CDR3, the DNA is TGTGCAGAGGGGAGGGGCTCCTACAATGAGCAGTTCTTC. Protein sequence: CAEGRGSYNEQFF.